These 7 T cell receptor beta chains originate from one sample sequenced in a study of identical twins. TCRdb recomputed calls from the 5' RACE reads with MiXCR, one row per CDR3 protein. Of about 190,000 distinct CDR3 sequences listed, roughly 15% are singletons. These data also formed part of another study, on T cells expressing NK-cell markers.

Source material: CD8+ T cells sorted from blood. Source of these receptors: a woman aged 18 to 35 in good health.

The V gene is TRBV7-9, the J gene TRBJ2-1; TRBD1 aligns across 7 bases. CDR1 and CDR2 (germline): SEHNR, FQNEAQ (reference sequence). The CDR3 is 16 residues long. Trimming took 11 bases from V and 2 from J; bases not matched to a gene: 15. DNA of the CDR3: TGTGCCGGGCTGGGGGATGCAGGGGGTGCCTACAATGAGCAGTTCTTC. Amino acid sequence: CAGLGDAGGAYNEQFF.

This clonotype was observed a handful of times. The chain is built from TRBV27 and TRBJ2-7; TRBD1 matches 7 bases. CDR3 length: 13 amino acids. The ends lost 6 bases at V and 3 bases at J; junction bases unmatched: 5. Germline loops: CDR1 MNHEY, CDR2 SMNVEV (reference sequence). The CDR3 sequence: CASRRQGDYEQYF. The DNA of the CDR3 is TGTGCCAGCAGAAGACAGGGCGACTACGAGCAGTACTTC.

The chain carries TRBV6-2 or TRBV6-3 and TRBJ2-5; D perhaps matches TRBD2 (6 bases). CDR1 and CDR2 from the germline V gene are MNHEY and SVGEGT. V was clipped by 3 bases and J by 4 bases, with 15 bases between them. This CDR3 contains 15 residues. The CDR3 DNA follows: TGTGCCAGCAGTTATCCGAGCGGGCCCCGAGAGACCCAGTACTTC. This sequence encodes CASSYPSGPRETQYF.

V usage is TRBV11-2 and J usage is TRBJ2-7; 12 bases are a match to TRBD2. Germline V gene data show CDR1 as SGHAT and CDR2 as FQNNGV. This CDR3 region has 15 residues. Germline trimming cut 4 bases from V and 5 bases from J; bases unmatched to any gene: 6. CDR3 sequence reads: CASSSTSGGPHEQYF. In nucleotides, the CDR3 is TGTGCCAGCAGCTCGACTAGCGGGGGTCCCCACGAGCAGTACTTC.

The table lists this clonotype with a few counts. The chain couples TRBV15 to TRBJ1-5, with a weak D call TRBD1 (6 bases). The germline V gene has CDR1 LNHNV and CDR2 YYDKDF (reference sequence). The CDR3 covers 14 residues. Between the trimmed V and J ends, which lost 3 bases and 6 bases, there was a span of 12 bases. CDR3 nucleotide sequence: TGTGCCACCAGCAGTCGGGGGGCCGGTCAGCCCCAGCATTTT. Protein sequence: CATSSRGAGQPQHF.

V and J are TRBV20-1 and TRBJ1-1, with D hard to call. CDR3 size: 13 residues. The V gene's germline CDR1 is DFQATT and CDR2 SNEGSKA (reference sequence). V was clipped by 6 bases and J by 8 bases, with 19 bases between them. The CDR3 loop reads CSAEPRTGWEAFF. CDR3 DNA sequence: TGCAGTGCCGAACCTAGGACCGGTTGGGAAGCTTTCTTT.

V and J are TRBV9 and TRBJ2-1; D possibly corresponds to TRBD1 (5 bases). The length of the CDR3 is 15 residues. Germline lookup yields CDR1 SGDLS and CDR2 YYNGEE. With 0 bases removed from V and 0 bases from J, the gap between germline ends came to 7 bases. In DNA, the CDR3 is TGTGCCAGCAGCGTAGGGCAGGGCTCCTACAATGAGCAGTTCTTC. Its translation is CASSVGQGSYNEQFF.